The source of this T cell receptor beta chain is a study of beta chain features in type 1 diabetes. Study at large: Cell yields, gender and age were similar in healthy donors and patients. Overall study results and limits: Patients' naive, central memory and Treg TCRB repertoires seemed closer to one another than those of healthy donors. Diminished insertions and augmented deletions at VDJ junctions characterized type 1 diabetes patients.

With respect to this clone: Antigen specificity is unknown.

Germline lookup yields CDR1 SQVTM and CDR2 ANQGSEA. This CDR3 region has 13 residues. V dropped 8 bases and J dropped 6; count of bases not matched to a gene: 10. The entirety of the isolated RNA underwent reverse transcription, so expressed TCRB transcripts were sequenced. Sequencing was performed with immunoSEQ multiplex PCR; in TCRdb, only in-frame clones are kept and a portion is missing. The data contain more than 150,000 clones, about an eighth of them singletons. The receptor's source is a woman aged 18-29 years in good health. Material: central memory CD4+ T cells from blood. The rearrangement links TRBV29-1 to TRBJ1-1; 9 nucleotides agree with TRBD1. CDR3 protein: CSSSEQGAAEAFF. DNA for the CDR3: TGCAGCTCCTCGGAACAGGGGGCGGCTGAAGCTTTCTTT.